This record looks at one TCR beta chain sequence and its context. What it binds is unknown. Every donor gave about 9 milliliters of peripheral blood. PBMCs, at least 6 million per sample, were isolated. This specimen belongs to a study of blood T cells in healthy people across ages. Overall study results and limits: With naive T cell percentage, TCR beta diversity showed a strong correlation.

The CDR3 consists of 14 residues. The germline V gene has CDR1 SQVTM and CDR2 ANQGSEA. Trimming shortened V by 1 base and J by 7 bases, and 16 bases separated the two germline ends. It was with a sample-barcoded 5' primer and a J-beta primer mix that a second PCR of roughly 7 to 12 cycles was run. All cDNA molecules were each tagged by a template-switch adaptor with 12 random nucleotides. TCRdb re-called the 5' RACE reads through MiXCR, storing one row per CDR3 protein. Found here are almost 300,000 distinct CDR3 sequences, 25% to 30% of them singletons; the top ten hold about 30%. The receptor's source is a woman aged 65 to 85 in good health. This rearrangement joins TRBV29-1 to TRBJ1-2; weak D call: TRBD1 (5 bases). Input material: blood. The CDR3 region has the DNA TGCAGCGTTGAAGTCGGCGGGGGTACCGGTGGCTACACCTTC. As protein: CSVEVGGGTGGYTF.